Each of the 12 T cell receptor beta chains below was sequenced from the same sample in a study of cytomegalovirus exposure and HLA in healthy donors. Profiled with immunoSEQ multiplex PCR; TCRdb holds only in-frame clones, not every one. The table records about 130,000 clones, about 80% of them present only once. Sequenced input: PBMCs. The receptors stem from a man aged 30-40 years in good health and CMV-seropositive.

V and J are TRBV10-1 and TRBJ2-5; D is uncertain. Looked up from germline, CDR1 is WNHNN and CDR2 is SYGVQD (reference sequence). Trimming stripped 7 bases from V and 5 bases from J, with 11 bases between. The CDR3 contains 12 residues. The CDR3 protein is CASTGPTETQYF. The DNA for the CDR3 is TGCGCCAGCACTGGGCCCACGGAGACCCAGTACTTC.

The chain employs TRBV5-1 and TRBJ1-2; 8 positions agree with TRBD1. J lost 8 bases, V lost 6 bases, and 3 bases had no gene match. This CDR3 contains 11 residues. Germline CDR1 reads SGHRS; CDR2 reads YFSETQ. CDR3 amino acids: CASIRGQGYTF. DNA of the CDR3: TGCGCCAGCATCAGGGGGCAGGGCTACACCTTC.

This clone was counted once. The chain uses TRBV19 and TRBJ2-6; possible D gene TRBD1, 6 bases. The germline V gene encodes CDR1 LNHDA and CDR2 SQIVND (reference sequence). Trimming stripped 4 bases from V and 2 bases from J, with 9 bases between. This CDR3 comprises 15 residues. The CDR3 region has the DNA TGTGCCAGTAGTACTCAGGGGACTGGGGCCAACGTCCTGACTTTC. Residues: CASSTQGTGANVLTF.

The chain combines TRBV5-1 with TRBJ2-7; 7 positions agree with TRBD1. Germline CDR1 reads SGHRS; CDR2 reads YFSETQ. The CDR3 consists of 15 residues. The junction had 10 bases not matched to a gene; V was cut back by 3 bases and J by 4 bases. CDR3 loop: CASSSLQGLLYEQYF. DNA of the CDR3: TGCGCCAGCAGCTCCCTACAGGGGCTGCTGTACGAGCAGTACTTC.

This chain connects TRBV7-2 to TRBJ2-3; 7 bases align to TRBD2. CDR1 and CDR2 (germline): SGHTA, FQGNSA. After removal of 4 bases from V and 1 base from J, the junction contained 5 bases not matched to a gene. This CDR3 comprises 15 residues. The CDR3 protein is CASSYDAGGTDTQYF. Here the CDR3 DNA reads TGTGCCAGCAGCTATGACGCGGGGGGCACAGATACGCAGTATTTT.

The chain combines TRBV15 with TRBJ2-7, with D possibly being TRBD2 (6 bases). The CDR3 runs to 13 residues. The germline gives CDR1 LNHNV, CDR2 YYDKDF (reference sequence). V was clipped by 0 bases and J by 4 bases, with 7 bases between them. In DNA form, the CDR3 reads TGTGCCACCAGCAGAGATGGGGGGTACGAGCAGTACTTC. Translated: CATSRDGGYEQYF.

The chain has TRBV11-2 and TRBJ2-7; 15 bases match TRBD2. CDR3 length: 15 residues. Trimming cost V 5 bases and J 7 bases; bases outside gene matches: 6. Germline V CDR1 and CDR2: SGHAT, FQNNGV. In DNA form, the CDR3 reads TGTGCCAGCAGCCAGGGTGGGACTAGCGGGAGGGAGCAGTACTTC. The encoded protein is CASSQGGTSGREQYF.

As DNA, the CDR3 is TGTGCCAGCAGTGAATGGGCAGGGCCCAGTGAAAAACTGTTTTTT. This sequence encodes CASSEWAGPSEKLFF. The V gene is TRBV25-1, the J gene TRBJ1-4; D may be TRBD1 (5 bases). This CDR3 comprises 15 residues. The germline CDR1 and CDR2 sequences are MGHDK and SYGVNS. V was pared by 1 base and J by 7 bases, with 13 bases between.

The V gene is TRBV29-1, the J gene TRBJ1-2; 10 positions agree with TRBD1. The V segment lost 5 bases and the J segment 6 bases; nucleotides outside the gene matches: 9. In germline, CDR1 is SQVTM, CDR2 ANQGSEA. The CDR3 covers 14 residues. The CDR3 region is CSVFGGQGFNGYTF. CDR3 bases: TGCAGCGTTTTCGGGGGACAGGGGTTCAATGGCTACACCTTC. Full variable domain (rest looked up from reference TRBV29-1 and TRBJ1-2): SAVISQKPSRDICQRGTSLTIQCQVDSQVTMMFWYRQQPGQSLTLIATANQGSEATYESGFVIDKFPISRPNLTFSTLTVSNMSPEDSSIYLCSVFGGQGFNGYTFGSGTRLTVV.

The chain links TRBV27 to TRBJ2-1, with 8 positions matching TRBD1. This CDR3 is built from 14 residues. From germline, CDR1 is MNHEY and CDR2 SMNVEV (reference sequence). The J segment lost 4 bases and the V segment lost 2 bases, leaving 1 base of the junction unmatched. The CDR3 DNA sequence: TGTGCCAGCAGTTTAGGGACAGGATACAATGAGCAGTTCTTC. This sequence encodes CASSLGTGYNEQFF.

This clone was counted a single time. The chain uses TRBV6-6 and TRBJ2-1; a possible D gene is TRBD2 (5 bases). The germline gives CDR1 MNHNY, CDR2 SVGAGI (reference sequence). The V end lost 6 bases, the J end lost 0 bases, and 12 bases lay between the germline ends. CDR3 length: 15 amino acids. CDR3 DNA sequence: TGTGCCAGCAGAAACGGGATATTCTCCTACAATGAGCAGTTCTTC. Translating it yields CASRNGIFSYNEQFF.

This chain links TRBV5-5 with TRBJ2-5; TRBD2 aligns across 8 bases. Germline lookup yields CDR1 SGHKS and CDR2 YYEKEE (reference sequence). With 4 bases clipped from V and 1 base from J, the junction kept 15 bases outside the gene matches. This CDR3 is 18 amino acids long. The CDR3 DNA reads as TGTGCCAGCAGCCCGGGACTAGAGTTGAGGGCTTTCCAAGAGACCCAGTACTTC. Translating gives CASSPGLELRAFQETQYF.